The T cell receptor (beta chain) described here comes from a study of T cells in Graves' hyperthyroidism and ophthalmopathy. Notes on the study in general: Ophthalmopathy and stable hyperthyroidism were told apart by a 13 V-J model.

Over 18 months, lack of ophthalmopathy progression marked Graves' hyperthyroidism as stable. Exclusions: uncontrolled infection, other autoimmune disease, pregnancy, lactation. PBMCs were derived from more than 8 ml fresh peripheral blood. Amplification of TCR beta CDR3 regions used RNA as the template. RT-PCR in the first round (using the HTBI primer set) targeted the TCR CDR3. A single record per CDR3 protein comes from TCRdb applying MiXCR to the multiplex PCR reads. The sample has roughly 700,000 distinct CDR3 sequences, approximately 36% seen once. Per germline, CDR1 WSHSY and CDR2 SAAADI. The CDR3 spans 14 residues. Notes on this clonotype: The antigen is undetermined. At one end the junction does not follow the germline gene, possibly because of a read error.

Input material: blood. The chain links TRBV10-2 to TRBJ2-7; 9 bases agree with TRBD1. This TCR was sampled from a woman aged 40 to 55 with Graves' hyperthyroidism. Here the CDR3 reads CASGARDRESGQYF. The CDR3 DNA sequence: TGTGCCAGCGGAGCCCGGGACAGGGAGTCTGGGCAGTACTTC.